This is a list of T cell receptor beta chains from one sample in a study of shared clonotypes between healthy human individuals. Generated by immunoSEQ multiplex PCR, the TCRdb table keeps only in-frame clones and is missing some. The sample lists approximately 2.5 million clones, 90% to 95% occurring once. The sequencing input was naive CD4+ T cells from PBMCs. These receptors originate from a man between 18 and 29 years old in good health. Some clones in this sample may be carry-over from other donors' samples. Both conserved end residues are part of each CDR3. A D gene is named only where the DNA matches it firmly. Size values are once, few and many counts, or a class for expanded clones, and some rows have none.

V,J,D,size,CDR3,DNA
TRBV6-5,TRBJ1-4,TRBD1,.,CASSWDRAKLFF,TGTGCCAGCAGTTGGGACAGGGCTAAACTGTTTTTT
TRBV7-2,TRBJ2-2,TRBD2,.,CASSLGLAVYSGELFF,TGTGCCAGCAGCTTAGGGCTAGCGGTATACTCCGGGGAGCTGTTTTTT
TRBV6-5,TRBJ2-2,TRBD2,.,CASSFRLAGDTGELFF,TGTGCCAGCAGTTTTCGACTAGCGGGGGACACCGGGGAGCTGTTTTTT
TRBV5-1,TRBJ2-1,.,.,CASSLEGVTSYGSYNEQFF,TGCGCCAGCAGCTTGGAGGGAGTAACGTCGTATGGCTCCTACAATGAGCAGTTCTTC
TRBV5-1,TRBJ2-3,.,.,CASSSGGTSTDTQYF,TGCGCCAGCAGCTCGGGCGGGACGAGCACAGATACGCAGTATTTT
TRBV28,TRBJ1-2,TRBD1,.,CASSGQGDGYTF,TGTGCCAGCAGTGGACAGGGGGACGGCTACACCTTC
TRBV28,TRBJ2-7,TRBD1,.,CASSLGQSYEQYF,TGTGCCAGCAGTTTGGGACAGTCCTACGAGCAGTACTTC
TRBV19,TRBJ2-7,.,.,CASSPAQTGTYEQYF,TGTGCCAGTAGTCCCGCCCAGACGGGTACCTACGAGCAGTACTTC
TRBV19,TRBJ1-5,.,.,CASSITGSQPQHF,TGTGCCAGTAGTATCACAGGGTCCCAGCCCCAGCATTTT
TRBV20-1,TRBJ2-5,.,.,CSARTWETQYF,TGCAGTGCTAGGACGTGGGAGACCCAGTACTTC
TRBV7-8,TRBJ2-1,.,.,CASSPPGPDNEQFF,TGTGCCAGCAGCCCCCCGGGGCCTGACAATGAGCAGTTCTTC
TRBV5-1,TRBJ2-3,.,.,CASSDGTSDTQYF,TGCGCCAGCAGCGATGGGACTTCGGATACGCAGTATTTT
TRBV5-6,TRBJ1-1,.,.,CASRSGGRVNTEAFF,TGTGCCAGCAGATCTGGGGGGAGGGTGAACACTGAAGCTTTCTTT
TRBV7-3,TRBJ2-7,TRBD1,once,CASSLTGVGTVFYEQYF,TGTGCCAGCAGCTTAACGGGGGTAGGGACAGTCTTCTACGAGCAGTACTTC
TRBV29-1,TRBJ2-2,TRBD2,.,CSAGTSVNTGELFF,TGCAGCGCAGGGACTAGCGTAAACACCGGGGAGCTGTTTTTT
TRBV28,TRBJ2-3,TRBD1,.,CASSSGQWSTDTQYF,TGTGCCAGCAGTTCGGGACAGTGGTCGACAGATACGCAGTATTTT
TRBV6-6,TRBJ2-6,.,.,CASSYSRGSGANVLTF,TGTGCCAGCAGTTACTCCCGTGGCTCTGGGGCCAACGTCCTGACTTTC
TRBV28,TRBJ2-2,.,.,CASSLARAGELFF,TGTGCCAGCAGTTTAGCCAGGGCCGGGGAGCTGTTTTTT
TRBV5-1,TRBJ1-1,.,.,CASSFGPGPDTEAFF,.
TRBV7-2,TRBJ2-7,.,.,CASSLLGRAYEQYF,TGTGCCAGCAGCTTATTGGGCCGGGCCTACGAGCAGTACTTC
TRBV19,TRBJ1-5,.,.,CASSIFRGNQPQHF,TGTGCCAGTAGTATTTTCAGGGGCAATCAGCCCCAGCATTTT
TRBV19,TRBJ2-3,TRBD2,.,CASQAGFGGTDTQYF,TGTGCCTCCCAAGCAGGGTTCGGGGGGACAGATACGCAGTATTTT
TRBV19,TRBJ1-1,TRBD1,.,CASNVIGTGNTEAFF,TGTGCCAGTAATGTGATCGGGACAGGGAACACTGAAGCTTTCTTT
TRBV18,TRBJ2-7,TRBD1,.,CASSPLGQGSHEQYF,TGTGCCAGCTCACCATTGGGACAGGGGTCCCACGAGCAGTACTTC
TRBV19,TRBJ1-3,.,.,CASSNSGISGNTIYF,TGTGCCAGTAGTAATAGCGGGATCTCTGGAAACACCATATATTTT
TRBV28,TRBJ1-1,TRBD1,.,CASSLSPGGASAFF,TGTGCCAGCAGTTTGTCCCCAGGGGGCGCTTCTGCTTTCTTT
TRBV18,TRBJ2-7,TRBD2,.,CASSPTSGSYEQYF,TGTGCCAGCTCACCCACTAGCGGGTCCTACGAGCAGTACTTC
TRBV5-1,TRBJ1-5,.,.,CASSASGFNQPQHF,TGCGCCAGCAGCGCATCGGGGTTTAATCAGCCCCAGCATTTT
TRBV14,TRBJ2-1,TRBD2,.,CASSLGLADYNEQFF,TGTGCCAGCAGCCTGGGACTAGCGGATTACAATGAGCAGTTCTTC
TRBV5-4,TRBJ2-4,.,.,CAGCPQGAKNIQYF,TGTGCCGGATGCCCCCAGGGTGCCAAAAACATTCAGTACTTC
TRBV28,TRBJ1-5,.,.,CASSLLALRQENSNQPQHF,TGTGCCAGCAGTTTATTGGCGCTTAGACAGGAGAATAGCAATCAGCCCCAGCATTTT
TRBV18,TRBJ1-1,.,.,CASSPNQGGAGNTEAFF,TGTGCCAGCTCACCGAATCAGGGAGGGGCGGGGAACACTGAAGCTTTCTTT
TRBV6-5,TRBJ2-7,.,once,CASSPRQTSYEQYF,TGTGCCAGCAGCCCAAGACAGACGAGCTACGAGCAGTACTTC
TRBV6-1,TRBJ1-2,.,once,CASSPGHGDGYTF,TGTGCCAGCAGTCCCGGACACGGGGATGGCTACACCTTC
TRBV4-2,TRBJ2-1,.,.,CASSQDPDSDEQFF,TGTGCCAGCAGCCAAGATCCTGACAGCGATGAGCAGTTCTTC
TRBV28,TRBJ2-7,.,.,CASLSNGRSYEQYF,TGTGCCAGCCTGTCCAACGGTAGGTCCTACGAGCAGTACTTC
TRBV20-1,TRBJ2-1,.,.,CSGNGYNEQFF,TGCAGTGGCAACGGATACAATGAGCAGTTCTTC
TRBV9,TRBJ2-3,.,.,CASSVAGVPDTQYF,TGTGCCAGCAGCGTAGCGGGGGTCCCAGATACGCAGTATTTT
TRBV5-5,TRBJ1-1,.,once,CASSLVWAEAFF,TGTGCCAGCAGCTTGGTTTGGGCTGAAGCTTTCTTT
TRBV27,TRBJ2-5,.,.,CASSQETQYF,TGTGCCAGCAGCCAAGAGACCCAGTACTTC
TRBV5-1,TRBJ2-1,TRBD1,once,CASSLVGQGNNEQFF,TGCGCCAGCAGCTTGGTAGGACAGGGAAACAATGAGCAGTTCTTC
TRBV2,TRBJ2-7,TRBD1,.,CASSGQGARYEQYF,TGTGCCAGCAGTGGGCAGGGGGCGCGCTACGAGCAGTACTTC
TRBV19,TRBJ2-7,TRBD1,.,CASSETGTGVYEQYF,TGTGCCAGTAGTGAGACCGGGACAGGGGTCTACGAGCAGTACTTC
TRBV5-1,TRBJ2-7,.,.,CASSMQSHNYEQYF,TGCGCCAGCAGCATGCAAAGCCATAACTACGAGCAGTACTTC
TRBV7-2,TRBJ2-1,.,once,CASSVRDYSYNEQFF,TGTGCCAGCAGCGTACGGGATTACTCCTACAATGAGCAGTTCTTC
TRBV28,TRBJ1-1,.,.,CASIWAGLNTEAFF,TGTGCCAGCATATGGGCGGGATTGAACACTGAAGCTTTCTTT
TRBV28,TRBJ1-3,TRBD1,.,CASREQGSGNTIYF,TGTGCCAGCAGAGAACAGGGGTCTGGAAACACCATATATTTT
TRBV10-3,TRBJ2-3,TRBD2,.,CAISESVRSGRGTSTDTQYF,TGTGCCATCAGTGAGTCTGTTCGTAGCGGGAGGGGGACTAGCACAGATACGCAGTATTTT